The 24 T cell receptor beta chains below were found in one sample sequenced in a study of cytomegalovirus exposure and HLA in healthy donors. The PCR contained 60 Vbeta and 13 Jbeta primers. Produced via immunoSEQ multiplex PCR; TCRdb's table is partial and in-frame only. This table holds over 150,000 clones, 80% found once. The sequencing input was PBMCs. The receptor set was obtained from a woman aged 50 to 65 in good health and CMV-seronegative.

CDR3 nucleotide sequence: TGTGCCAGCAGTTACTCGATACTAATGAGCTCCTACGAGCAGTACTTC. Encoded protein: CASSYSILMSSYEQYF. The chain couples TRBV6-5 to TRBJ2-7; D not resolved. The CDR3 loop spans 16 amino acids. The ends were cut back, 0 bases at V and 0 bases at J, with 12 bases in the middle. Looked up from germline, CDR1 is MNHEY and CDR2 is SVGAGI.

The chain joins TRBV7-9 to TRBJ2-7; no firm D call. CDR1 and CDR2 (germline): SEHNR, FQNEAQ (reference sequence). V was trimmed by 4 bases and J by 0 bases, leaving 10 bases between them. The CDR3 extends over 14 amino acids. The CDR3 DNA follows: TGTGCCAGCAGCTCGTCGGTCGTCTCCTACGAGCAGTACTTC. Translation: CASSSSVVSYEQYF.

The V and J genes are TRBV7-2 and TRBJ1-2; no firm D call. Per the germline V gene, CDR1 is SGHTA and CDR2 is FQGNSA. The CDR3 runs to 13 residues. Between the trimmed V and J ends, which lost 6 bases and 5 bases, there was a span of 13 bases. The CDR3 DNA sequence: TGTGCCAGCAGTCCTCGAGATTTGTATGGCTACACCTTC. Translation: CASSPRDLYGYTF.

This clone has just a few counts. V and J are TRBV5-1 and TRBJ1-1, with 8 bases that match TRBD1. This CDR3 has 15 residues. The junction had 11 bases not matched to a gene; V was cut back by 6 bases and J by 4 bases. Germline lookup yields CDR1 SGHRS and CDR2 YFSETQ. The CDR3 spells CASKFSLGTGTEAFF. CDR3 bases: TGCGCCAGCAAATTCTCCCTGGGGACAGGCACTGAAGCTTTCTTT. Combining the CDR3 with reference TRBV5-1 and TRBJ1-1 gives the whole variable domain KAGVTQTPRYLIKTRGQQVTLSCSPISGHRSVSWYQQTPGQGLQFLFEYFSETQRNKGNFPGRFSGRQFSNSRSEMNVSTLELGDSALYLCASKFSLGTGTEAFFGQGTRLTVV.

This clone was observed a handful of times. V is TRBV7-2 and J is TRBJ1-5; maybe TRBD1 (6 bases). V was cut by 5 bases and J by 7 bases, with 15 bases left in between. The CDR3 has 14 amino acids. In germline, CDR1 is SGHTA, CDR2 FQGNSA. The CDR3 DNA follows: TGTGCCAGCAGCACAGTCTGGGGGGGCCAGCCCCAGCATTTT. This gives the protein CASSTVWGGQPQHF.

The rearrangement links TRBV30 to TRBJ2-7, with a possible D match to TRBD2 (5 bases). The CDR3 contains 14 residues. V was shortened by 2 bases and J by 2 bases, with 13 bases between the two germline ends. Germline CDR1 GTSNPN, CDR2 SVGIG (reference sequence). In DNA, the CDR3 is TGTGCCTGGAGTTCGGGAATGGGGACCTACGAGCAGTACTTC. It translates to CAWSSGMGTYEQYF. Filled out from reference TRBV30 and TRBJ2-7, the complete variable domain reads SQTIHQWPATLVQPVGSPLSLECTVEGTSNPNLYWYRQAAGRGLQLLFYSVGIGQISSEVPQNLSASRPQDRQFILSSKKLLLSDSGFYLCAWSSGMGTYEQYFGPGTRLTVT.

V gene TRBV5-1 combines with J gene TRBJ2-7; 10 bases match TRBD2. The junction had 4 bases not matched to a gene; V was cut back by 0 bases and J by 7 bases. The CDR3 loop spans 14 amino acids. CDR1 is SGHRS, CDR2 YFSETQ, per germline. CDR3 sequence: CASSLGLAGVEQYF. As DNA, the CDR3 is TGCGCCAGCAGCTTGGGGCTAGCGGGAGTAGAGCAGTACTTC.

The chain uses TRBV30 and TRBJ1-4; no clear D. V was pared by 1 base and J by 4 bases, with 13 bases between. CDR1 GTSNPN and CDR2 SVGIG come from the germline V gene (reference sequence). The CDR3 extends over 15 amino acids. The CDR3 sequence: CAWSGIGPLNEKLFF. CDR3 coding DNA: TGTGCCTGGAGTGGCATTGGGCCACTTAATGAAAAACTGTTTTTT.

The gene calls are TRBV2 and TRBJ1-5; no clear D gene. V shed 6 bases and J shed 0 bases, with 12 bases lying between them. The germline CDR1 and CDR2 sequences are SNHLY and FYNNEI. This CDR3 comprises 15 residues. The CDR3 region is CASSVRGYSNQPQHF. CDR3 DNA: TGTGCCAGCAGCGTAAGAGGATATAGCAATCAGCCCCAGCATTTT.

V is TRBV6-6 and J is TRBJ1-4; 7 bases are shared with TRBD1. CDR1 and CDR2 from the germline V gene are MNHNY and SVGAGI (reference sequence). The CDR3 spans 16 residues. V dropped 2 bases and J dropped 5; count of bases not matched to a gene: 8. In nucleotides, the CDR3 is TGTGCCAGCAGTTACCCCGGACAGGACAGAAATGAAAAACTGTTTTTT. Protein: CASSYPGQDRNEKLFF.

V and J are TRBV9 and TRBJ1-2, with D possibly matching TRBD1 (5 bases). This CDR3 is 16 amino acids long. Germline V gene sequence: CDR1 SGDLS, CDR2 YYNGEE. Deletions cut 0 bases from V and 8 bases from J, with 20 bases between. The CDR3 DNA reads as TGTGCCAGCAGCGTAGATGGAGGGGCCGCTATTTGGGGCTACACCTTC. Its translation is CASSVDGGAAIWGYTF.

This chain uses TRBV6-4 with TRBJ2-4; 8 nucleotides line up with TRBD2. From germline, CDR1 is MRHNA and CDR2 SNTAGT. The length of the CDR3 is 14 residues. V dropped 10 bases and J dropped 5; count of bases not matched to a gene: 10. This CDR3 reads CATFSGTRENIQYF. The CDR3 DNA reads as TGTGCCACCTTTTCCGGGACTAGGGAAAACATTCAGTACTTC.

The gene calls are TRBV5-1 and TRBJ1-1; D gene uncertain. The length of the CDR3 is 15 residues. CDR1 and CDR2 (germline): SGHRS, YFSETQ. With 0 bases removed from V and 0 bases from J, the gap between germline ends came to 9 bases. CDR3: CASSLAGSMNTEAFF. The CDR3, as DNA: TGCGCCAGCAGCTTGGCGGGTTCAATGAACACTGAAGCTTTCTTT.

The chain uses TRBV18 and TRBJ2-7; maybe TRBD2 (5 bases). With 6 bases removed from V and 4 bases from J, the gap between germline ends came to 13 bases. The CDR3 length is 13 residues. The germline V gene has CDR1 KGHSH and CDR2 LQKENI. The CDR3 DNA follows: TGTGCCAGCTCGACTACAGACGGATACGAGCAGTACTTC. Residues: CASSTTDGYEQYF.

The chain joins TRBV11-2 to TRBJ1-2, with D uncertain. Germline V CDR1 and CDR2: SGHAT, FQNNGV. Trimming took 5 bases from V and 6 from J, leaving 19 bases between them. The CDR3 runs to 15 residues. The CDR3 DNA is TGTGCCAGCAGCCCAACCCTTATAACAGTACATGGCTACACCTTC. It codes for CASSPTLITVHGYTF.

CDR3 in DNA: TGTGCCAGCAGCCCTCCCGGGACAGGGACGGTCGGAAACACCATATATTTT. This sequence encodes CASSPPGTGTVGNTIYF. The J gene is TRBJ1-3, the V gene TRBV9, with 9 positions matching TRBD1. Germline V lookup: CDR1 SGDLS, CDR2 YYNGEE. There are 17 residues in the CDR3. Trimming took 4 bases from V and 4 from J; bases not matched to a gene: 12.

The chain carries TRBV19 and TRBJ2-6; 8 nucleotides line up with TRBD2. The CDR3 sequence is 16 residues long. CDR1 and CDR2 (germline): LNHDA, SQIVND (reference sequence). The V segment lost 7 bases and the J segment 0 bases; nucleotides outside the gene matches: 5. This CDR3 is CASTRGGGSGANVLTF. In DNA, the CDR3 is TGTGCCAGTACACGGGGGGGAGGCTCTGGGGCCAACGTCCTGACTTTC.

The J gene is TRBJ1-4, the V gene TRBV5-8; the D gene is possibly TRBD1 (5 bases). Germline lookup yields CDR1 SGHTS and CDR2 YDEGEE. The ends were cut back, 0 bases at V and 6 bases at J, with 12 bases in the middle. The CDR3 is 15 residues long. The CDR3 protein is CASSLEDTRDEKLFF. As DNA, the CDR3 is TGTGCCAGCAGCTTGGAGGACACCCGAGATGAAAAACTGTTTTTT.

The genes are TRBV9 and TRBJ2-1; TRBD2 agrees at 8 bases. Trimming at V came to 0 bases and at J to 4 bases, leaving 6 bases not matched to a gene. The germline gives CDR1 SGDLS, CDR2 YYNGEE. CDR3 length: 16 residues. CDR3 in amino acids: CASSVGRGDPYNEQFF. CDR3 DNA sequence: TGTGCCAGCAGCGTAGGGCGGGGGGACCCGTACAATGAGCAGTTCTTC.

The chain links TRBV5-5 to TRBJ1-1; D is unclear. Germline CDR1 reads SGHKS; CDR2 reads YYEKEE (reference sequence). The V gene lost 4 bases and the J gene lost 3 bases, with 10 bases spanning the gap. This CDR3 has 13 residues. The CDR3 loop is CASSPLSDTEAFF. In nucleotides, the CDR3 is TGTGCCAGCAGCCCTTTATCGGACACTGAAGCTTTCTTT.

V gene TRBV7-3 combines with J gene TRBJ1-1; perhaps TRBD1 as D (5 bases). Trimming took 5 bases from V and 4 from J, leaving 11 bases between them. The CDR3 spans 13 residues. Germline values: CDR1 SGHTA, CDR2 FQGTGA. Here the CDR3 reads CASSNPGGTEAFF. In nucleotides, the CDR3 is TGTGCCAGCAGCAATCCCGGGGGCACTGAAGCTTTCTTT.

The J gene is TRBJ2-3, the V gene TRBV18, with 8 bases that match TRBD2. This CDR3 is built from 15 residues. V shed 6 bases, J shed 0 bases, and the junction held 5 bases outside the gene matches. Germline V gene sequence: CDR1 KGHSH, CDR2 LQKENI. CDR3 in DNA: TGTGCCAGCTCTGCGGGGGGCCTAAGCACAGATACGCAGTATTTT. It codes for CASSAGGLSTDTQYF.

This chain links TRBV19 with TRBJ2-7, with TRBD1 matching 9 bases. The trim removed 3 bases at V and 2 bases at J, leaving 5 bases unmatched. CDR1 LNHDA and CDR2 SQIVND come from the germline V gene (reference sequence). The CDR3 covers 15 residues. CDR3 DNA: TGTGCCAGTAGTATGGGGGGACAGGGACCCTACGAGCAGTACTTC. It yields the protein CASSMGGQGPYEQYF.

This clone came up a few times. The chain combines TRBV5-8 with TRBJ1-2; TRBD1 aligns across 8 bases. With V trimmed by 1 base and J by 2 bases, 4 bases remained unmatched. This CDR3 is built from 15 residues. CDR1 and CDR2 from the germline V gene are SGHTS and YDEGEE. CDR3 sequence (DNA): TGTGCCAGCAGCTTGTACCGGACAGGGAACTATGGCTACACCTTC. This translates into CASSLYRTGNYGYTF.